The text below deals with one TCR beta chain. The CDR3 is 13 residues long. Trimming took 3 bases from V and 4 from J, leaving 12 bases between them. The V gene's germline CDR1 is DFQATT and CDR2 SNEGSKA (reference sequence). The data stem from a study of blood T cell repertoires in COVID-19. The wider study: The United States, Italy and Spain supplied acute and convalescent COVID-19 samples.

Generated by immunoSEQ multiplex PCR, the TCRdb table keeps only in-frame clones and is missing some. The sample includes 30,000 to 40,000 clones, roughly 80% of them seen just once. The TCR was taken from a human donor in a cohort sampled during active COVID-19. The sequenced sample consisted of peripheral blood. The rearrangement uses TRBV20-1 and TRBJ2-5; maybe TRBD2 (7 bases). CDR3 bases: TGCAGTGCTAGTCGGGGGGCCGGAGAGACCCAGTACTTC. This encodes CSASRGAGETQYF.